This entry is about one T cell receptor (beta chain). The antigen remains undetermined. Template switching added a universal primer binding site, and final cDNA carried unique molecular identifiers. Using its own MiXCR run on the 5' RACE reads, TCRdb lists one record per CDR3 protein. The sample includes about 1.7 million distinct CDR3 sequences, about 32% of them seen just once. The data derive from a study of identical twins. The study's findings and limits: Compared with models, monozygotic twins showed more out-of-frame TCR alpha sharing. Beta clonotypes that were abundant in cord blood contained fewer insertions, a pattern absent from memory repertoires.

Healthy Caucasians made up all donors. Germline CDR1 MNHEY, CDR2 SVGAGI. This CDR3 has 19 residues. The clonotype originates from a newborn girl in good health. Sequences were obtained from cord blood. The V call is TRBV6-5, the J call TRBJ2-1; 8 nucleotides align to TRBD1. The end of the DNA is better explained by TRBJ2-7, so the J call may be wrong. The CDR3: CASSYPSDRGPLSYNEQYF. In DNA form, the CDR3 reads TGTGCCAGCAGTTACCCCTCCGACAGGGGCCCCCTCTCCTACAATGAGCAGTACTTC.